Each of the 9 T cell receptor beta chains below was sequenced from the same sample in a study of cytomegalovirus exposure and HLA in healthy donors. PCR amplification relied on 60 Vbeta primers (plus 13 Jbeta primers). The repertoire was sequenced with immunoSEQ multiplex PCR; TCRdb's copy has only in-frame clones and lacks some. The repertoire holds some 200,000 clones, with about 80% as singletons. Material for sequencing was PBMCs. The receptors were gathered from a boy younger than 18 in good health and CMV-seronegative.

This chain joins TRBV11-2 and TRBJ2-1; 7 positions match TRBD1. The CDR3 length is 17 residues. Looked up from germline, CDR1 is SGHAT and CDR2 is FQNNGV. The ends lost 5 bases at V and 1 base at J; junction bases unmatched: 11. The CDR3 DNA reads as TGTGCCAGCAGCCGCCAAGGGGGCTCGGAATCCTACAATGAGCAGTTCTTC. This translates into CASSRQGGSESYNEQFF.

The CDR3 sequence: CSGRQGVPYTQYF. Here the CDR3 DNA reads TGCAGCGGCCGACAGGGAGTTCCTTATACGCAGTATTTT. The rearrangement joins TRBV29-1 to TRBJ2-3, with 7 bases matching TRBD1. The germline CDR1 and CDR2 sequences are SQVTM and ANQGSEA. The J segment lost 7 bases and the V segment lost 7 bases, leaving 11 bases of the junction unmatched. The CDR3 runs to 13 residues.

The V gene is TRBV7-8, the J gene TRBJ2-1, with a tentative D call TRBD1 (5 bases). Looked up from germline, CDR1 is SGHVS and CDR2 is FQNEAQ. Trimming cost V 5 bases and J 1 base, with 12 bases left between them. The CDR3 is 15 residues long. The CDR3: CASSESQGSYNEQFF. CDR3 sequence (DNA): TGTGCCAGCAGCGAGTCCCAGGGTTCCTACAATGAGCAGTTCTTC. The full variable domain, completed using reference TRBV7-8 and TRBJ2-1, is GAGVSQSPRYKVAKRGQDVALRCDPISGHVSLFWYQQALGQGPEFLTYFQNEAQLDKSGLPSDRFFAERPEGSVSTLKIQRTQQEDSAVYLCASSESQGSYNEQFFGPGTRLTVL.

V usage is TRBV18 and J usage is TRBJ1-4; TRBD1 might be the D (6 bases). Germline V gene lookup returns CDR1 KGHSH and CDR2 LQKENI. Trimming took 3 bases from V and 6 from J, leaving 11 bases between them. The CDR3 has 14 amino acids. The CDR3 bases are TGTGCCAGCTCACCCGAACAGGGCCATGAAAAACTGTTTTTT. Its protein product is CASSPEQGHEKLFF. Supplemented by reference TRBV18 and TRBJ1-4, the full variable domain reads NAGVMQNPRHLVRRRGQEARLRCSPMKGHSHVYWYRQLPEEGLKFMVYLQKENIIDESGMPKERFSAEFPKEGPSILRIQQVVRGDSAAYFCASSPEQGHEKLFFGSGTQLSVL.

The chain carries TRBV6-5 and TRBJ1-5, with TRBD1 matching 7 bases. The CDR3 sequence is 13 residues long. Trimming took 8 bases from V and 5 from J; bases not matched to a gene: 6. The germline V gene has CDR1 MNHEY and CDR2 SVGAGI. CDR3 residues: CASRTGADQPQHF. As DNA, the CDR3 is TGTGCCAGCCGAACAGGGGCGGATCAGCCCCAGCATTTT.

There are a few counts of this clone. The V gene is TRBV19, the J gene TRBJ1-1, with D possibly TRBD1 on 5 matching bases. Trimming took off 7 bases at V and 5 bases at J, with 17 bases between the two ends. The length of the CDR3 is 14 residues. In germline, CDR1 is LNHDA, CDR2 SQIVND (reference sequence). Here the CDR3 DNA reads TGTGCCAGTACCCCCCTGGGGGGGAGAACTGAAGCTTTCTTT. Protein product: CASTPLGGRTEAFF. Together with reference TRBV19 and TRBJ1-1, the CDR3 gives the full variable domain: DGGITQSPKYLFRKEGQNVTLSCEQNLNHDAMYWYRQDPGQGLRLIYYSQIVNDFQKGDIAEGYSVSREKKESFPLTVTSAQKNPTAFYLCASTPLGGRTEAFFGQGTRLTVV.

Notes on this clone: In the same sample, other DNA sequences code for this CDR3. The chain has TRBV2 and TRBJ1-1; 8 nucleotides align to TRBD1. CDR3 length: 14 amino acids. V dropped 4 bases and J dropped 0; count of bases not matched to a gene: 1. Looked up from germline, CDR1 is SNHLY and CDR2 is FYNNEI. CDR3 loop: CASSVDRVNTEAFF. The CDR3 region has the DNA TGTGCCAGCAGTGTGGACAGGGTGAACACTGAAGCTTTCTTT.

The chain carries TRBV6-1 and TRBJ2-7; D is possibly TRBD1 (6 bases). The germline V gene has CDR1 MNHNS and CDR2 SASEGT. This CDR3 spans 14 amino acids. Trimming removed 7 bases at V and 4 bases at J, with 17 bases between. The CDR3 DNA sequence: TGTGCCAGCAAGAAGTCAGGGGTAGTATACGAGCAGTACTTC. Translation gives CASKKSGVVYEQYF.

The V and J genes are TRBV6-4 and TRBJ2-1, with 10 positions matching TRBD2. The CDR3 runs to 15 residues. Trimming took 2 bases from V and 8 from J; bases not matched to a gene: 6. Germline V gene sequence: CDR1 MRHNA, CDR2 SNTAGT. In DNA, the CDR3 is TGTGCCAGCAGTGACCGAGCGGGGGGGCTAGATGAGCAGTTCTTC. Amino acid sequence: CASSDRAGGLDEQFF.